This T cell receptor beta chain came from a study of CD8+ T cells in alopecia areata. About the study: The duration of tofacitinib was 6 to 18 months, with 6 months off drug afterward. The study's findings and limits: Lesional scalp, especially alopecia totalis/universalis, showed higher clonality than normal scalp.

This sample's treatment: oral pan-JAK inhibitor, 5-10 mg twice daily. Both CD4+ and CD8+ T cells were separated by sorting PBMCs. As to this clone: The antigen is not known.

cDNA reverse transcribed from extracted RNA served as the sequencing template. Generated by immunoSEQ multiplex PCR, the TCRdb table keeps only in-frame clones and is missing some. The data hold hundreds of thousands of clones, with 50% to 75% observed a single time. This clonotype was obtained from a human donor with alopecia areata. This specimen consisted of CD4+ T cells sorted from blood, obtained around week 54, from a patient treated with tofacitinib.

CDR3 nucleotide sequence: TGTGCCAGCAGTCCAGGGGCATTTGGAAACATTCAGTACTTC. Its protein product is CASSPGAFGNIQYF. J is TRBJ2-4 and V is TRBV2, with TRBD1 as a possible D gene (6 bases). The CDR3 loop spans 14 amino acids. Germline lookup yields CDR1 SNHLY and CDR2 FYNNEI. The V end lost 5 bases, the J end lost 6 bases, and 14 bases lay between the germline ends.